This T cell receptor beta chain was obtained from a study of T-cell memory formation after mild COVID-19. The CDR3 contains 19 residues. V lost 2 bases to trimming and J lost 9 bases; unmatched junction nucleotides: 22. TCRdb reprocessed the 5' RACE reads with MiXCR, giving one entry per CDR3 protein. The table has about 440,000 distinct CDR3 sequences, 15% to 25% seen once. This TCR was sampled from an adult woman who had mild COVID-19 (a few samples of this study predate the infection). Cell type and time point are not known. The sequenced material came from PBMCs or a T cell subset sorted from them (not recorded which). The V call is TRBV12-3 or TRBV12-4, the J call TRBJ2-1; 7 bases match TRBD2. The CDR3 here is CASSLFSLRWLAERGEQFF. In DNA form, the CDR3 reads TGTGCCAGCAGTTTATTCTCTCTGAGATGGCTAGCGGAGAGGGGTGAGCAGTTCTTC.